This TCR beta chain was captured in a study of blood T cell repertoires in COVID-19. In the study overall: COVID-19 samples collected from the United States, Italy and Spain covered acute and convalescent phases.

Using immunoSEQ multiplex PCR, the repertoire was profiled, and TCRdb retains in-frame clones only, with some absent. In the table there are hundreds of thousands of clones, 86% of which are singletons. V was pared by 4 bases and J by 5 bases, with 6 bases of the junction left unmatched. The CDR3 sequence is 14 residues long. Germline-derived CDR1 and CDR2 are SGHNT and YENEEA. This study enrolled people aged roughly 18 to 89 from about 26 US geographic areas. Cohorts were assigned according to the clinical history that participants reported. This clone was seen a single time. This receptor was obtained from a woman in her fifties or sixties in a cohort exposed to, infected with or recovered from COVID-19 (not recorded which). The chain is built from TRBV11-3 and TRBJ2-7; 9 nucleotides agree with TRBD1. The specimen sequenced was PBMCs or T cells enriched from blood (not recorded which). The CDR3 loop is CASSSDRGGNEQYF. The DNA of the CDR3 is TGTGCCAGCAGCTCCGACAGGGGGGGGAACGAGCAGTACTTC.